This T cell receptor (beta chain) was sequenced for a study of Tregs in tolerant kidney transplant recipients. On this clone itself: The antigen is unknown.

The table came from immunoSEQ multiplex PCR; TCRdb's copy has only in-frame clones and leaves some out. The sample includes about 46,000 clones, about 89% of them seen just once. Study results and limitations: Few patients were studied, so findings need validation in larger groups.

CD4+CD25+CD127- Tregs, CD4+CD25- non-Tregs, CD4 and CD8 cells were sorted. The CDR3 loop spans 15 amino acids. With 4 bases clipped from V and 4 bases from J, the junction kept 8 bases outside the gene matches. From germline, CDR1 is SGHRS and CDR2 YFSETQ. The clonotype comes from a human donor in good health. Source material: Tregs from blood. The genes are TRBV5-1 and TRBJ2-7; 10 bases match TRBD2. This chain's CDR3 is CASSPWDSGRYEQYF. The CDR3 DNA reads as TGCGCCAGCAGCCCCTGGGATAGCGGGAGGTACGAGCAGTACTTC.